This note documents a single T cell receptor (beta chain) sequence. Germline values: CDR1 LNHNV, CDR2 YYDKDF (reference sequence). Trimming pared 0 bases from V and 5 bases from J, leaving 4 bases between. This CDR3 spans 12 amino acids. This sample stems from a study of blood T cell repertoires in COVID-19. The repertoire was sequenced with immunoSEQ multiplex PCR; TCRdb's copy has only in-frame clones and lacks some. The sample has roughly 80,000 clones, over 70% seen once. The rearrangement links TRBV15 to TRBJ2-5; no reliable D call. Sequencing input: peripheral blood. This clonotype was obtained from a human donor in a cohort sampled during active COVID-19. The CDR3 DNA reads TGTGCCACCAGCAGAGATCTGGAGACCCAGTACTTC. The encoded protein is CATSRDLETQYF.